This is a list of T cell receptor beta chains from one sample in a study of blood T cell repertoires in COVID-19. Only in-frame clones appear in the TCRdb table, and some are missing; sequencing was by immunoSEQ multiplex PCR. Among over 110,000 clones listed, approximately 88% were seen once. Sample: peripheral blood. The receptors shown here come from a man between 65 and 79 years old with acute or convalescent COVID-19. The CDR3 runs from the conserved cysteine through the conserved F or W. A D gene is named only where the DNA matches it firmly. The size of a clone is reported for some rows only, either as once, few or many, or as a class for expanded clones.

v_call: TRBV3-1/TRBV3-2; j_call: TRBJ2-5; clone_size: NA; cdr3_length: 16; d_call: TRBD2; cdr3_aa: CASSQDRSGGAQTQYF; cdr3_nt: TGTGCCAGCAGCCAAGATAGGAGCGGGGGGGCCCAGACCCAGTACTTC
v_call: TRBV28; j_call: TRBJ2-7; clone_size: NA; cdr3_length: 16; d_call: TRBD1; cdr3_aa: CASSLGTGTGSYEQYF; cdr3_nt: TGTGCCAGCAGTTTAGGCACCGGGACAGGGTCGTACGAGCAGTACTTC
v_call: TRBV6-5; j_call: TRBJ2-1; clone_size: NA; cdr3_length: 15; d_call: NA; cdr3_aa: CASSSDRTKYNEQFF; cdr3_nt: TGTGCCAGCAGTTCCGACAGAACCAAATACAATGAGCAGTTCTTC
v_call: TRBV12-3/TRBV12-4; j_call: TRBJ2-3; clone_size: NA; cdr3_length: 12; d_call: NA; cdr3_aa: CASSLEGDTQYF; cdr3_nt: TGTGCCAGCAGTTTAGAGGGGGATACGCAGTATTTT
v_call: TRBV4-1; j_call: TRBJ1-2; clone_size: NA; cdr3_length: 17; d_call: NA; cdr3_aa: CASSQMGGSGPNYGYTF; cdr3_nt: TGCGCCAGCAGCCAAATGGGGGGGTCGGGGCCTAACTATGGCTACACCTTC
v_call: TRBV29-1; j_call: TRBJ1-5; clone_size: few; cdr3_length: 13; d_call: TRBD1; cdr3_aa: CSATGQGNQPQHF; cdr3_nt: TGCAGCGCCACGGGACAGGGGAATCAGCCCCAGCATTTT
v_call: TRBV28; j_call: TRBJ1-5; clone_size: NA; cdr3_length: 13; d_call: NA; cdr3_aa: CASSSDRYQPQHF; cdr3_nt: TGTGCCAGCAGTTCGGACAGATATCAGCCCCAGCATTTT
v_call: TRBV5-1; j_call: TRBJ2-3; clone_size: NA; cdr3_length: 16; d_call: TRBD2; cdr3_aa: CASSLGAGTGTDTQYF; cdr3_nt: TGCGCCAGCAGCTTGGGAGCGGGGACGGGCACAGATACGCAGTATTTT
v_call: TRBV3-1/TRBV3-2; j_call: TRBJ2-5; clone_size: once; cdr3_length: 14; d_call: NA; cdr3_aa: CASSQPGFQETQYF; cdr3_nt: TGTGCCAGCAGCCAACCAGGGTTCCAAGAGACCCAGTACTTC
v_call: TRBV4-2; j_call: TRBJ2-5; clone_size: NA; cdr3_length: 15; d_call: TRBD2; cdr3_aa: CASSQRTSGEETQYF; cdr3_nt: TGTGCCAGCAGCCAGAGGACTAGCGGAGAAGAGACCCAGTACTTC
v_call: TRBV6-5; j_call: TRBJ1-1; clone_size: NA; cdr3_length: 14; d_call: NA; cdr3_aa: CASSYQDSSAEAFF; cdr3_nt: TGTGCCAGCAGCTACCAGGACAGTAGCGCTGAAGCTTTCTTT
v_call: TRBV7-9; j_call: TRBJ1-3; clone_size: NA; cdr3_length: 16; d_call: NA; cdr3_aa: CASSRGDPGAGNTIYF; cdr3_nt: TGTGCCAGCAGCCGGGGCGACCCAGGGGCTGGAAACACCATATATTTT
v_call: TRBV19; j_call: TRBJ1-5; clone_size: NA; cdr3_length: 17; d_call: TRBD1; cdr3_aa: CASSTTPPGQGSHPQHF; cdr3_nt: TGTGCCAGTAGTACAACTCCGCCGGGACAGGGAAGTCACCCCCAGCATTTT
v_call: TRBV10-3; j_call: TRBJ1-2; clone_size: NA; cdr3_length: 14; d_call: NA; cdr3_aa: CAITDPTGRDGYTF; cdr3_nt: TGTGCCATCACTGACCCGACAGGACGGGATGGCTACACCTTC
v_call: TRBV10-3; j_call: TRBJ2-7; clone_size: NA; cdr3_length: 13; d_call: TRBD1; cdr3_aa: CAIRGTGDDEQYF; cdr3_nt: TGTGCCATCAGAGGGACAGGGGACGACGAGCAGTACTTC
v_call: TRBV27; j_call: TRBJ1-1; clone_size: NA; cdr3_length: 14; d_call: TRBD1; cdr3_aa: CASSRTGDITEAFF; cdr3_nt: TGTGCCAGCAGTAGAACAGGGGATATCACTGAAGCTTTCTTT
v_call: TRBV10-3; j_call: TRBJ2-5; clone_size: NA; cdr3_length: 16; d_call: TRBD1; cdr3_aa: CAISQGGTGRQETQYF; cdr3_nt: TGTGCCATCAGTCAAGGTGGGACAGGGAGACAAGAGACCCAGTACTTC
v_call: TRBV27; j_call: TRBJ2-3; clone_size: NA; cdr3_length: 14; d_call: NA; cdr3_aa: CASSPLGGTDTQYF; cdr3_nt: TGTGCCAGCAGTCCTCTGGGGGGTACAGATACGCAGTATTTT
v_call: TRBV4-1; j_call: TRBJ2-7; clone_size: NA; cdr3_length: 15; d_call: TRBD1; cdr3_aa: CASSRTGTGSYEQYF; cdr3_nt: TGCGCCAGCAGCCGGACCGGGACAGGGTCATACGAGCAGTACTTC
v_call: TRBV6-5; j_call: TRBJ2-7; clone_size: NA; cdr3_length: 16; d_call: NA; cdr3_aa: CASSYSRRQLPYEQYF; cdr3_nt: TGTGCCAGCAGTTATTCCAGGCGACAGCTTCCCTACGAGCAGTACTTC
v_call: TRBV13; j_call: TRBJ2-7; clone_size: NA; cdr3_length: 13; d_call: NA; cdr3_aa: CASSFHGGTEQYF; cdr3_nt: TGTGCCAGCAGCTTTCACGGGGGAACCGAGCAGTACTTC
v_call: TRBV5-1; j_call: TRBJ1-1; clone_size: NA; cdr3_length: 16; d_call: TRBD1; cdr3_aa: CASSPDRDRAHTEAFF; cdr3_nt: TGCGCCAGCAGCCCCGACCGGGACAGGGCCCACACTGAAGCTTTCTTT
v_call: TRBV7-2; j_call: TRBJ2-1; clone_size: NA; cdr3_length: 13; d_call: TRBD2; cdr3_aa: CASSLVAGNEQFF; cdr3_nt: TGTGCCAGCAGCTTAGTAGCGGGCAATGAGCAGTTCTTC
v_call: TRBV7-3; j_call: TRBJ1-5; clone_size: NA; cdr3_length: 13; d_call: NA; cdr3_aa: CASSPGSNQPQHF; cdr3_nt: TGTGCCAGCAGCCCCGGTAGCAATCAGCCCCAGCATTTT
v_call: TRBV2; j_call: TRBJ2-7; clone_size: NA; cdr3_length: 13; d_call: TRBD2; cdr3_aa: CASSWGGVDEQYF; cdr3_nt: TGTGCCAGCAGCTGGGGAGGGGTCGACGAGCAGTACTTC
v_call: TRBV19; j_call: TRBJ1-2; clone_size: NA; cdr3_length: 11; d_call: NA; cdr3_aa: CASSIPSGQVF; cdr3_nt: TGTGCCAGTAGTATACCCTCCGGACAAGTCTTC
v_call: TRBV4-2; j_call: TRBJ2-1; clone_size: NA; cdr3_length: 12; d_call: NA; cdr3_aa: CASSPSTQEQFF; cdr3_nt: TGTGCCAGCAGTCCAAGTACCCAGGAGCAGTTCTTC
v_call: TRBV3-1/TRBV3-2; j_call: TRBJ2-7; clone_size: NA; cdr3_length: 17; d_call: NA; cdr3_aa: CASSQDLGLARPYEQYF; cdr3_nt: TGTGCCAGCAGCCAAGATCTTGGGCTAGCGCGACCCTACGAGCAGTACTTC
v_call: TRBV11-1; j_call: TRBJ2-7; clone_size: NA; cdr3_length: 12; d_call: NA; cdr3_aa: CASSPQGYEQYF; cdr3_nt: TGTGCCAGCAGCCCACAGGGATACGAGCAGTACTTC
v_call: TRBV18; j_call: TRBJ2-1; clone_size: NA; cdr3_length: 18; d_call: TRBD2; cdr3_aa: CASSPGTSGFSSYNEQFF; cdr3_nt: TGTGCCAGCTCACCGGGGACTAGCGGGTTTAGCTCCTACAATGAGCAGTTCTTC
v_call: TRBV14; j_call: TRBJ1-1; clone_size: NA; cdr3_length: 14; d_call: NA; cdr3_aa: CASSPWGGTTEAFF; cdr3_nt: TGTGCCAGCAGCCCTTGGGGGGGGACCACTGAAGCTTTCTTT
v_call: TRBV27; j_call: TRBJ2-3; clone_size: once; cdr3_length: 15; d_call: TRBD2; cdr3_aa: CASSLKAGRTDTQYF; cdr3_nt: TGTGCCAGCAGTTTGAAAGCGGGACGGACAGATACGCAGTATTTT
v_call: TRBV5-4; j_call: TRBJ2-3; clone_size: NA; cdr3_length: 15; d_call: NA; cdr3_aa: CASSKGPGVGDTQYF; cdr3_nt: TGTGCCAGCAGCAAGGGTCCGGGGGTCGGAGATACGCAGTATTTT
v_call: TRBV6-1; j_call: TRBJ2-7; clone_size: few; cdr3_length: 15; d_call: TRBD2; cdr3_aa: CASSERTSGSNEQYF; cdr3_nt: TGTGCCAGCAGTGAAAGGACTAGCGGGAGCAACGAGCAGTACTTC
v_call: TRBV18; j_call: TRBJ2-7; clone_size: NA; cdr3_length: 14; d_call: NA; cdr3_aa: CASSKSEGLHEQYF; cdr3_nt: TGTGCCAGCTCCAAGTCGGAGGGGCTCCACGAGCAGTACTTC
v_call: TRBV28; j_call: TRBJ2-7; clone_size: NA; cdr3_length: 13; d_call: NA; cdr3_aa: CASRLTAPHEQYF; cdr3_nt: TGTGCCAGCAGGTTGACAGCTCCCCACGAGCAGTACTTC
v_call: TRBV5-1; j_call: TRBJ1-1; clone_size: NA; cdr3_length: 13; d_call: NA; cdr3_aa: CASSLAGITEAFF; cdr3_nt: TGCGCCAGCAGCTTGGCGGGGATAACTGAAGCTTTCTTT
v_call: TRBV4-2; j_call: TRBJ2-7; clone_size: NA; cdr3_length: 15; d_call: TRBD1; cdr3_aa: CASSQDFGQAREQYF; cdr3_nt: TGTGCCAGCAGCCAAGATTTCGGACAGGCGCGCGAGCAGTACTTC
v_call: TRBV3-1/TRBV3-2; j_call: TRBJ1-5; clone_size: once; cdr3_length: 15; d_call: TRBD1; cdr3_aa: CASSQGRTGGQPQHF; cdr3_nt: TGTGCCAGCAGCCAAGGGCGGACAGGGGGTCAGCCCCAGCATTTT
v_call: TRBV3-1/TRBV3-2; j_call: TRBJ2-7; clone_size: few; cdr3_length: 18; d_call: TRBD2; cdr3_aa: CASSQDLRGLAATYEQYF; cdr3_nt: TGTGCCAGCAGCCAAGATCTAAGGGGACTAGCGGCCACCTACGAGCAGTACTTC
v_call: TRBV7-9; j_call: TRBJ2-3; clone_size: NA; cdr3_length: 15; d_call: TRBD2; cdr3_aa: CASSPPGGVTDTQYF; cdr3_nt: TGTGCCAGCAGCCCACCCGGGGGGGTAACAGATACGCAGTATTTT
v_call: TRBV6-1; j_call: TRBJ1-5; clone_size: NA; cdr3_length: 15; d_call: NA; cdr3_aa: CASSEGQGPNQPQHF; cdr3_nt: TGTGCCAGCAGTGAAGGGCAGGGGCCCAATCAGCCCCAGCATTTT
v_call: TRBV9; j_call: TRBJ2-2; clone_size: NA; cdr3_length: 16; d_call: TRBD2; cdr3_aa: CASSASGGLNTGELFF; cdr3_nt: TGTGCCAGCAGCGCTAGCGGGGGCCTTAACACCGGGGAGCTGTTTTTT
v_call: TRBV25-1; j_call: TRBJ2-3; clone_size: NA; cdr3_length: 15; d_call: NA; cdr3_aa: CASSEWGGSTDTQYF; cdr3_nt: TGTGCCAGCAGTGAATGGGGCGGATCCACAGATACGCAGTATTTT
v_call: TRBV28; j_call: TRBJ2-7; clone_size: NA; cdr3_length: 9; d_call: NA; cdr3_aa: CASGDQQYF; cdr3_nt: TGTGCCAGCGGAGATCAGCAGTACTTC
v_call: TRBV2; j_call: TRBJ2-1; clone_size: NA; cdr3_length: 14; d_call: TRBD2; cdr3_aa: CASSKLAGYNEQFF; cdr3_nt: TGTGCCAGCAGTAAACTAGCGGGTTACAATGAGCAGTTCTTC
v_call: TRBV28; j_call: TRBJ1-2; clone_size: few; cdr3_length: 16; d_call: TRBD1; cdr3_aa: CASSLTGTGRGYGYTF; cdr3_nt: TGTGCCAGCAGTTTGACAGGGACGGGCCGCGGCTATGGCTACACCTTC
v_call: TRBV30; j_call: TRBJ2-2; clone_size: NA; cdr3_length: 13; d_call: TRBD1; cdr3_aa: CANGQGIAGELFF; cdr3_nt: TGTGCTAACGGACAGGGGATCGCCGGGGAGCTGTTTTTT
v_call: TRBV24-1; j_call: TRBJ2-7; clone_size: NA; cdr3_length: 13; d_call: NA; cdr3_aa: CATSDPTNYEQYF; cdr3_nt: TGTGCCACCAGTGATCCTACTAACTACGAGCAGTACTTC
v_call: TRBV5-5; j_call: TRBJ1-4; clone_size: once; cdr3_length: 13; d_call: NA; cdr3_aa: CASRQMGSGKLFF; cdr3_nt: TGTGCCAGCAGGCAAATGGGCAGTGGAAAACTGTTTTTT
v_call: TRBV19; j_call: TRBJ2-3; clone_size: NA; cdr3_length: 14; d_call: TRBD2; cdr3_aa: CASKLAGATDTQYF; cdr3_nt: TGTGCCAGTAAACTAGCGGGGGCCACAGATACGCAGTATTTT
v_call: TRBV21-1; j_call: TRBJ1-5; clone_size: NA; cdr3_length: 15; d_call: NA; cdr3_aa: CAIRQGIKSNQPQHF; cdr3_nt: TGTGCCATCCGACAGGGTATAAAGAGCAATCAGCCCCAGCATTTT
v_call: TRBV2; j_call: TRBJ2-2; clone_size: NA; cdr3_length: 16; d_call: TRBD1; cdr3_aa: CASSEEDRGVTGELFF; cdr3_nt: TGTGCCAGCAGTGAAGAGGACAGGGGCGTAACCGGGGAGCTGTTTTTT